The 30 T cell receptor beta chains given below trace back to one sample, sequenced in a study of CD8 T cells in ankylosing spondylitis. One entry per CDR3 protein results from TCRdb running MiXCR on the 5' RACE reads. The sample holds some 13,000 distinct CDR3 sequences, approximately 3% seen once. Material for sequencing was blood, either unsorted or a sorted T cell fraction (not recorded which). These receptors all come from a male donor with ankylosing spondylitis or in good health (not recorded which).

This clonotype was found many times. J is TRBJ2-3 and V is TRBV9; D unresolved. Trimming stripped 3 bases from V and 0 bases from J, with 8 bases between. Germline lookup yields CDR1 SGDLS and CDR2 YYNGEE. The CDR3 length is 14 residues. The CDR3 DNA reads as TGTGCCAGCAGCGCCCCGACTAGCACAGATACGCAGTATTTT. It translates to CASSAPTSTDTQYF. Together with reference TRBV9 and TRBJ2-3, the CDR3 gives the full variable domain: DSGVTQTPKHLITATGQRVTLRCSPRSGDLSVYWYQQSLDQGLQFLIQYYNGEERAKGNILERFSAQQFPDLHSELNLSSLELGDSALYFCASSAPTSTDTQYFGPGTRLTVL.

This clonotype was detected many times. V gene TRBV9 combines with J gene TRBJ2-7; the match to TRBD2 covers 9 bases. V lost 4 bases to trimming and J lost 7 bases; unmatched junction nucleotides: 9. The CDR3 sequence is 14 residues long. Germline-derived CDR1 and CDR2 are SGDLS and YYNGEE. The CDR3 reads CASSPQAGGSEQYF. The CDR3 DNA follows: TGTGCCAGCAGCCCCCAGGCGGGGGGGAGTGAGCAGTACTTC.

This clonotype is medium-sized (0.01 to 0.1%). Here the CDR3 reads CASSVGGGGQKLITDTQYF. The CDR3 region has the DNA TGTGCCAGCAGCGTAGGGGGTGGGGGACAGAAACTTATCACAGATACGCAGTATTTT. The J gene is TRBJ2-3, the V gene TRBV9, with 7 bases identical to TRBD1. Per germline, CDR1 SGDLS and CDR2 YYNGEE. V shed 0 bases, J shed 2 bases, and the junction held 15 bases outside the gene matches. The CDR3 covers 19 residues.

The CDR3 bases are TGTGCCAGCAGCCCGCTGGGACTGTACGAGCAGTACTTC. This gives the protein CASSPLGLYEQYF. V is TRBV9 and J is TRBJ2-7, with TRBD2 as a possible D gene (6 bases). CDR1 and CDR2 from the germline V gene are SGDLS and YYNGEE. The length of the CDR3 is 13 residues. The germline V and J ends were trimmed by 4 bases and 4 bases, with 12 bases remaining between them. Using reference TRBV9 and TRBJ2-7 for the parts outside the CDR3, the full variable domain is DSGVTQTPKHLITATGQRVTLRCSPRSGDLSVYWYQQSLDQGLQFLIQYYNGEERAKGNILERFSAQQFPDLHSELNLSSLELGDSALYFCASSPLGLYEQYFGPGTRLTVT.

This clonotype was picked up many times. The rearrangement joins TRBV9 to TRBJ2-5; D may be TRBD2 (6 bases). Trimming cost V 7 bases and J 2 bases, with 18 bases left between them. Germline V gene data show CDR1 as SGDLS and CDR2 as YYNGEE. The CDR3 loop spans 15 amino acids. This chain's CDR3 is CASVPGLGPQETQYF. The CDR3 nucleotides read TGTGCCAGCGTGCCGGGACTCGGGCCTCAAGAGACCCAGTACTTC.

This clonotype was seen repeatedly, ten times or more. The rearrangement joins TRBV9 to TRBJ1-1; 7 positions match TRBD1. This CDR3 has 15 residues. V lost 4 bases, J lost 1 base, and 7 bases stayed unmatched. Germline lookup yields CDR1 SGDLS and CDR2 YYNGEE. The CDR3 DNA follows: TGTGCCAGCAGCTACCGGACAGGTCGGAACACTGAAGCTTTCTTT. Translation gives CASSYRTGRNTEAFF.

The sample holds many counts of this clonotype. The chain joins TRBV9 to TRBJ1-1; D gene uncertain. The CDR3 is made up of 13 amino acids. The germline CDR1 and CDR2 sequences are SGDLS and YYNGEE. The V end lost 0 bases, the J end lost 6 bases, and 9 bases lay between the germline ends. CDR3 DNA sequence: TGTGCCAGCAGCGTAGCTACCGGATCTGAAGCTTTCTTT. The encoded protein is CASSVATGSEAFF.

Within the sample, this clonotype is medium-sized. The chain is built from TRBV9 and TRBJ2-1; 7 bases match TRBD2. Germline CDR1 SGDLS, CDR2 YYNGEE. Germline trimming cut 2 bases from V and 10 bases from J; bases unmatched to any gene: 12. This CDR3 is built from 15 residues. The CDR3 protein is CASSVGGTRLEEQFF. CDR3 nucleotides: TGTGCCAGCAGCGTGGGGGGGACTCGCCTCGAGGAGCAGTTCTTC.

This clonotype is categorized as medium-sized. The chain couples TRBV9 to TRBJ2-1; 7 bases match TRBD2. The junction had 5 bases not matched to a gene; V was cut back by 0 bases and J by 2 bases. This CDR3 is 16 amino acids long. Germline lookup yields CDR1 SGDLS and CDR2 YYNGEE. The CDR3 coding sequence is TGTGCCAGCAGCGTAGACCCAGCGGGGACCTACAATGAGCAGTTCTTC. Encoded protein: CASSVDPAGTYNEQFF.

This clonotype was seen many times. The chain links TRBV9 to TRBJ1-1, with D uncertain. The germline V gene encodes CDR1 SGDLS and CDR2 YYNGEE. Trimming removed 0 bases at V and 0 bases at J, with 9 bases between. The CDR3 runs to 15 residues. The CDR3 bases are TGTGCCAGCAGCGTAGGTGGCGGCATGAACACTGAAGCTTTCTTT. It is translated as CASSVGGGMNTEAFF.

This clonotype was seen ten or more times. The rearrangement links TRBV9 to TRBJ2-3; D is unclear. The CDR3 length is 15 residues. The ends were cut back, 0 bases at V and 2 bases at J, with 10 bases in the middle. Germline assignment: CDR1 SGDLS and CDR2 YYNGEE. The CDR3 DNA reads TGTGCCAGCAGCGTAGCGGCCCAGGTCACAGATACGCAGTATTTT. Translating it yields CASSVAAQVTDTQYF.

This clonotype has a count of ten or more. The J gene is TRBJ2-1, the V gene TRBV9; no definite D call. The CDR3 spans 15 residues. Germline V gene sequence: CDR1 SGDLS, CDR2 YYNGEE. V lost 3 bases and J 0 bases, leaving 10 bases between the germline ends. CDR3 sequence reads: CASSEWTSSYNEQFF. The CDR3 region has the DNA TGTGCCAGCAGCGAATGGACGAGCTCCTACAATGAGCAGTTCTTC. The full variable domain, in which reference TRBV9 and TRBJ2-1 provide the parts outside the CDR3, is DSGVTQTPKHLITATGQRVTLRCSPRSGDLSVYWYQQSLDQGLQFLIQYYNGEERAKGNILERFSAQQFPDLHSELNLSSLELGDSALYFCASSEWTSSYNEQFFGPGTRLTVL.

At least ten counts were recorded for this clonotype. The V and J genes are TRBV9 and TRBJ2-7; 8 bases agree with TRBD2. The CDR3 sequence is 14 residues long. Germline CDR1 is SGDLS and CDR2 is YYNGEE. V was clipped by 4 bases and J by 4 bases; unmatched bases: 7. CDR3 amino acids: CASSRGLGGYEQYF. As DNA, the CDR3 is TGTGCCAGCAGCAGGGGACTAGGCGGGTACGAGCAGTACTTC.

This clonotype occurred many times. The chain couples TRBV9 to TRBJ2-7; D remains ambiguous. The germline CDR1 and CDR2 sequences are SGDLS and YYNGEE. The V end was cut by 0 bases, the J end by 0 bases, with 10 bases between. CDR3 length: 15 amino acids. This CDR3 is CASSVASDISYEQYF. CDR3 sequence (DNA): TGTGCCAGCAGCGTAGCTTCAGATATCTCCTACGAGCAGTACTTC.

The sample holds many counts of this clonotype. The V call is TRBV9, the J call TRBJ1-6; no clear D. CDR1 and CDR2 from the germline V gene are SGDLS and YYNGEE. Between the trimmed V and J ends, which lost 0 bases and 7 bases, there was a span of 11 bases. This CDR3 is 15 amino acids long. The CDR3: CASSVVPDKNSPLHF. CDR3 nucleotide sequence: TGTGCCAGCAGCGTAGTGCCAGATAAGAATTCACCCCTCCACTTT.

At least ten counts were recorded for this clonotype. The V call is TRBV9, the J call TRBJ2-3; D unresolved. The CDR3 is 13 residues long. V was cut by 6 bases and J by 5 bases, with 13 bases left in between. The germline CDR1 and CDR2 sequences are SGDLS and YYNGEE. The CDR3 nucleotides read TGTGCCAGCACCGGTCTCCAAGGAGATACGCAGTATTTT. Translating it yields CASTGLQGDTQYF. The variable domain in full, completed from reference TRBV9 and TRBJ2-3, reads DSGVTQTPKHLITATGQRVTLRCSPRSGDLSVYWYQQSLDQGLQFLIQYYNGEERAKGNILERFSAQQFPDLHSELNLSSLELGDSALYFCASTGLQGDTQYFGPGTRLTVL.

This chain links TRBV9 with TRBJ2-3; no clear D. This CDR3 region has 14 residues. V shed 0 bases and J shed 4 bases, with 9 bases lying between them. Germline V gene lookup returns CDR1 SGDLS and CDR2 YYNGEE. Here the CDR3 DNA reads TGTGCCAGCAGCGTAGGGCCCGGCTCAGATACGCAGTATTTT. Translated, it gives CASSVGPGSDTQYF.

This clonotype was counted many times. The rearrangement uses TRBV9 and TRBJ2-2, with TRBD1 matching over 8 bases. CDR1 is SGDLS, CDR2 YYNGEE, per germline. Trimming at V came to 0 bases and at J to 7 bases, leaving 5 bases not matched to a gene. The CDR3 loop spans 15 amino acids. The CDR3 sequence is CASSVELQGVGELFF. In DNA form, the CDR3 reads TGTGCCAGCAGCGTAGAGCTACAGGGGGTCGGGGAGCTGTTTTTT.

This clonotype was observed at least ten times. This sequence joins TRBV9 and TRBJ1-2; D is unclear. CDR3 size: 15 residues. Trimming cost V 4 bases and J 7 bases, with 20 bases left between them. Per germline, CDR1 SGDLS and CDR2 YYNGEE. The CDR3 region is CASSSTLDGLGGYTF. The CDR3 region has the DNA TGTGCCAGCAGCTCGACTCTTGACGGCTTGGGTGGCTACACCTTC.

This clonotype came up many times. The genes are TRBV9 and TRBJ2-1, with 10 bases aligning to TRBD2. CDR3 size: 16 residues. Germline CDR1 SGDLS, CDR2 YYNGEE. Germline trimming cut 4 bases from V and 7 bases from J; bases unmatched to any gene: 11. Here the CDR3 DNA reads TGTGCCAGCAGCCCAGTCGGGTCTAGCGGGGGAAATGAGCAGTTCTTC. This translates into CASSPVGSSGGNEQFF. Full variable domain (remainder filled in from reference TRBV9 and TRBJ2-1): DSGVTQTPKHLITATGQRVTLRCSPRSGDLSVYWYQQSLDQGLQFLIQYYNGEERAKGNILERFSAQQFPDLHSELNLSSLELGDSALYFCASSPVGSSGGNEQFFGPGTRLTVL.

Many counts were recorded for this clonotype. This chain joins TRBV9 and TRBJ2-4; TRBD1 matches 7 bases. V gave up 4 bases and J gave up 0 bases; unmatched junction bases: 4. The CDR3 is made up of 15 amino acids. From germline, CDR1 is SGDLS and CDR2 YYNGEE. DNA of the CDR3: TGTGCCAGCAGCCCGACAGGGATAGCCAAAAACATTCAGTACTTC. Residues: CASSPTGIAKNIQYF.

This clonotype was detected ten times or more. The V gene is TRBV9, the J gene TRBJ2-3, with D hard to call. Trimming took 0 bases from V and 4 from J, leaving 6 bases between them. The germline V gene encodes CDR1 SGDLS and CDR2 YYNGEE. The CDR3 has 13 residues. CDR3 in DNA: TGTGCCAGCAGCGTAGCCCCCTCAGATACGCAGTATTTT. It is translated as CASSVAPSDTQYF.

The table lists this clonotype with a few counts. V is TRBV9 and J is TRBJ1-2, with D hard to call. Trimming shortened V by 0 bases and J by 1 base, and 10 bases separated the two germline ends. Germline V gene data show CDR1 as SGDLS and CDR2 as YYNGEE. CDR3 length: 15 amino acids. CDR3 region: CASSVGPDHNYGYTF. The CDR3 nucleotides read TGTGCCAGCAGCGTAGGTCCAGATCATAACTATGGCTACACCTTC.

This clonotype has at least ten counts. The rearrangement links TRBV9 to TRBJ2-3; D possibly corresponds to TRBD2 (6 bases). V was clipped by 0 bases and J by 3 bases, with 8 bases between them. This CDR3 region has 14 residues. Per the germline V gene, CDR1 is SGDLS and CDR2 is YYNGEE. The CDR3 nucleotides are TGTGCCAGCAGCGTAGATGGGGGGACAGATACGCAGTATTTT. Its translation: CASSVDGGTDTQYF.

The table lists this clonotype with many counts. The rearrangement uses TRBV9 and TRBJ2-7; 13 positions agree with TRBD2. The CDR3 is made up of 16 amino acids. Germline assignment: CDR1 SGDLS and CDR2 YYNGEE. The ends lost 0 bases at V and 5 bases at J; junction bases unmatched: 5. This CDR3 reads CASSVAGLAGAHEQYF. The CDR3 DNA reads TGTGCCAGCAGCGTAGCCGGACTAGCGGGGGCCCACGAGCAGTACTTC.

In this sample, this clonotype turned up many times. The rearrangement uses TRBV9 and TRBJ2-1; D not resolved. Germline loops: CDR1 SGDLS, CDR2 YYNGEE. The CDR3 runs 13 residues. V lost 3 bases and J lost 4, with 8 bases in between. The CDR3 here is CASSAELYNEQFF. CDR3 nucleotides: TGTGCCAGCAGCGCTGAACTGTACAATGAGCAGTTCTTC.

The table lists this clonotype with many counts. The CDR3 coding sequence is TGTGCCAGCAGCCCCCTGGGACTAGCCACAGATACGCAGTATTTT. It codes for CASSPLGLATDTQYF. The genes are TRBV9 and TRBJ2-3; 9 bases match TRBD2. Per germline, CDR1 SGDLS and CDR2 YYNGEE. J lost 2 bases, V lost 4 bases, and 5 bases had no gene match. The CDR3 has 15 residues.

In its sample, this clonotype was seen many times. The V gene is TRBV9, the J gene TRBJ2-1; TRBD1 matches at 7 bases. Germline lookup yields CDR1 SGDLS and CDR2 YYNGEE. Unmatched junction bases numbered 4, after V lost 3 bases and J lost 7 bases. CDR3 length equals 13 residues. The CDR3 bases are TGTGCCAGCAGCGCCCAACAGGGGAATGAGCAGTTCTTC. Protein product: CASSAQQGNEQFF.

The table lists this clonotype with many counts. The CDR3 region is CASSVGVGGQVNTEAFF. CDR3 coding DNA: TGTGCCAGCAGCGTAGGGGTTGGGGGACAGGTGAACACTGAAGCTTTCTTT. The chain has TRBV9 and TRBJ1-1; TRBD1 agrees at 8 bases. Looked up from germline, CDR1 is SGDLS and CDR2 is YYNGEE. The CDR3 runs 17 residues. With 0 bases clipped from V and 0 bases from J, the junction kept 7 bases outside the gene matches.

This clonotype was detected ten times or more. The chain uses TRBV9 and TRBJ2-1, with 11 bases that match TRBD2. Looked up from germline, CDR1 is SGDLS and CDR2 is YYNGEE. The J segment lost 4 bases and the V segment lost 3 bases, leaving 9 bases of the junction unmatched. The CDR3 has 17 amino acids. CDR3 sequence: CASSGGTSGLLYNEQFF. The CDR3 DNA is TGTGCCAGCAGCGGGGGGACTAGCGGACTGTTGTACAATGAGCAGTTCTTC.